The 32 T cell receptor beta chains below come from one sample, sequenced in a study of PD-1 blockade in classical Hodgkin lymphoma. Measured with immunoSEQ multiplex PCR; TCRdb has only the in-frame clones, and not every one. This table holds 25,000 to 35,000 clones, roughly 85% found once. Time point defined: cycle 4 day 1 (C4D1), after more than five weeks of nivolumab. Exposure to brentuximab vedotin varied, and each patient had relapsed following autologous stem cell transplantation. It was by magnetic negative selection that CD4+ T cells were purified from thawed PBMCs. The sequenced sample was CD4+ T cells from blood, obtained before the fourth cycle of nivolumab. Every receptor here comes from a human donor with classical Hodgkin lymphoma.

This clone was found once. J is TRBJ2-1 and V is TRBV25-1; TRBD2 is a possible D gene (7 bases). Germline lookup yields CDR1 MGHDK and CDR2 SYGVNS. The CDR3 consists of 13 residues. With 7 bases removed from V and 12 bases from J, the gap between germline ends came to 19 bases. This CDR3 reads CASKGGGRGRQFF. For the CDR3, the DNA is TGTGCCAGCAAAGGGGGAGGGCGCGGGAGGCAGTTCTTC.

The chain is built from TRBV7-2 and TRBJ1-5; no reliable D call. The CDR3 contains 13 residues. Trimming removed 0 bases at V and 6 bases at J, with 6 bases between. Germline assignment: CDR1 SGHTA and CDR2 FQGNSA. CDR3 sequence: CASSLALRQPQHF. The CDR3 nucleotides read TGTGCCAGCAGCTTAGCGTTGCGTCAGCCCCAGCATTTT.

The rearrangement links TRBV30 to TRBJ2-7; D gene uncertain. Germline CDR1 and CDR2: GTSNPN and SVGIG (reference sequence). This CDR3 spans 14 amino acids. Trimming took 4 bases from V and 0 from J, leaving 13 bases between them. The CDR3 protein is CAWTAGVFSYEQYF. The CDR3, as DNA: TGTGCCTGGACCGCTGGAGTCTTCTCCTACGAGCAGTACTTC.

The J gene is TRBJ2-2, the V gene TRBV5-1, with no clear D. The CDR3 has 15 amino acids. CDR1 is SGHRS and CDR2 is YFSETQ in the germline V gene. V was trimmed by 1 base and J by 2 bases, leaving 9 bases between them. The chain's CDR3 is CASSLLIYNTGELFF. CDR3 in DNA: TGCGCCAGCAGCTTGCTGATATACAACACCGGGGAGCTGTTTTTT.

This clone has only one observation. The CDR3 region has the DNA TGTGCCAGCAGCCAACTGACCCGACATGAGCAGTTCTTC. Translation: CASSQLTRHEQFF. The rearrangement uses TRBV7-2 and TRBJ2-1; D not certain. V gave up 5 bases and J gave up 8 bases, with 13 bases separating them. Looked up from germline, CDR1 is SGHTA and CDR2 is FQGNSA. CDR3 length equals 13 residues.

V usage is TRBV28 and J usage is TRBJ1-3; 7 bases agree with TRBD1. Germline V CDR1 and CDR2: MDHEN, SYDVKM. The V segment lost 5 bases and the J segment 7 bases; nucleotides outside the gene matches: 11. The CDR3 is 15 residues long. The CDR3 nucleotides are TGTGCCAGCAGTGCGACAGGGCCCGGGACGAACACCATATATTTT. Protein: CASSATGPGTNTIYF.

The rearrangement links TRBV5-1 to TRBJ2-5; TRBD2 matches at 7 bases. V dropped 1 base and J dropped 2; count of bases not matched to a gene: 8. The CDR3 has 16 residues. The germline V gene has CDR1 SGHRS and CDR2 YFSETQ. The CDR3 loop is CASSLLASGGQETQYF. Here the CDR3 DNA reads TGCGCCAGCAGCTTGTTGGCTAGCGGAGGTCAAGAGACCCAGTACTTC.

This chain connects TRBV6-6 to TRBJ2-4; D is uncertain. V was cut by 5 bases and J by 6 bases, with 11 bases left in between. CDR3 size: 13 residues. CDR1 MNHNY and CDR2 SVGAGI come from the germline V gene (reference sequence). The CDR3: CASSNPPGNIQYF. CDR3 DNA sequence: TGTGCCAGCAGTAACCCCCCGGGAAACATTCAGTACTTC.

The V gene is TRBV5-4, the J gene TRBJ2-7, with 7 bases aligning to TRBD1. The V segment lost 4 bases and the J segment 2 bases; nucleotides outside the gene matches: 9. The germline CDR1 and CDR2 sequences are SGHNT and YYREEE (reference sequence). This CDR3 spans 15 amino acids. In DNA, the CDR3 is TGTGCCAGCAGCATAGGGGGCCGTACACCCTACGAGCAGTACTTC. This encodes CASSIGGRTPYEQYF.

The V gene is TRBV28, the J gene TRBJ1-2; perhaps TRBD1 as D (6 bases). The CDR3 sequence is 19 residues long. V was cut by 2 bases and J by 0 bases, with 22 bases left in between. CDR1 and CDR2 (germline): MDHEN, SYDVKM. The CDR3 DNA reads TGTGCCAGCAGTTTACCTCTAAGAGGACGAGGGGGTTCTAACTATGGCTACACCTTC. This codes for CASSLPLRGRGGSNYGYTF.

The chain's CDR3 is CASSPYRGADTQYF. The DNA of the CDR3 is TGTGCCAGCAGCCCCTACAGGGGGGCAGATACGCAGTATTTT. The chain couples TRBV7-2 to TRBJ2-3; 8 bases are a match to TRBD1. The CDR3 is made up of 14 amino acids. Germline CDR1 SGHTA, CDR2 FQGNSA. The J segment lost 4 bases and the V segment lost 5 bases, leaving 5 bases of the junction unmatched.

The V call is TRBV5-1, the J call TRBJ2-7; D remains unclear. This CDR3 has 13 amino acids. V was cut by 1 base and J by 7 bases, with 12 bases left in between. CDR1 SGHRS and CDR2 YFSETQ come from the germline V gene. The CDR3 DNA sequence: TGCGCCAGCAGCTTGATCCTCCGCTCGGAGCAGTACTTC. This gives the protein CASSLILRSEQYF.

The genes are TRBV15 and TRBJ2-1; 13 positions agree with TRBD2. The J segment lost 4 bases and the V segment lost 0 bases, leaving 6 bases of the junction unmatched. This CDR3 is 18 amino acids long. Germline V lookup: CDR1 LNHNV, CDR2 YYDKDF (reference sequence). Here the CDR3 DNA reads TGTGCCACCAGCAGAGACACTAGCGGGAGGGCCTATTACAATGAGCAGTTCTTC. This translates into CATSRDTSGRAYYNEQFF.

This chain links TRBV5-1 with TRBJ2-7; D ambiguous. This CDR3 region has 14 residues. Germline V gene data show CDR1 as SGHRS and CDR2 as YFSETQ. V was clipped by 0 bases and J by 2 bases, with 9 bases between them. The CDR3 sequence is CASSLASGPYEQYF. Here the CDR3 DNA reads TGCGCCAGCAGCTTGGCCTCAGGCCCCTACGAGCAGTACTTC.

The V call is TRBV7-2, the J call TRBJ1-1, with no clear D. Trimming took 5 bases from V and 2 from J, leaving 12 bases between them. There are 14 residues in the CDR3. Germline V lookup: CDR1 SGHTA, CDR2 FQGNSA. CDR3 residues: CASSPRTVNTEAFF. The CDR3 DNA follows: TGTGCCAGCAGCCCTCGGACGGTAAACACTGAAGCTTTCTTT.

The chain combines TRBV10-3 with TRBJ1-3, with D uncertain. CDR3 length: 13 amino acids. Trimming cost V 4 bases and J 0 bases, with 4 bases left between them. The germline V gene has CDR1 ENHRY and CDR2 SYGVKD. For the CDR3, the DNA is TGTGCCATCAGTGCAGACTCTGGAAACACCATATATTTT. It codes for CAISADSGNTIYF.

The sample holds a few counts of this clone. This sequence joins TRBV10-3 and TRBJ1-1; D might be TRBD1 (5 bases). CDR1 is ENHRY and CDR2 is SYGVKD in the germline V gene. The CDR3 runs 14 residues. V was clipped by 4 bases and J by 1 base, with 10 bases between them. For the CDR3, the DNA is TGTGCCATCAGTGGGGCAGGGAAGAACACTGAAGCTTTCTTT. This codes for CAISGAGKNTEAFF.

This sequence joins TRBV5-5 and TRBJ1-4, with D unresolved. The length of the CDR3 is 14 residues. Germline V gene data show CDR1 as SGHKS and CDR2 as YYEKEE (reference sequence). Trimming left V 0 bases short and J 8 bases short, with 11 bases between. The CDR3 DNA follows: TGTGCCAGCAGCTTGGTGGCCCCCTCGGAAAAACTGTTTTTT. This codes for CASSLVAPSEKLFF.

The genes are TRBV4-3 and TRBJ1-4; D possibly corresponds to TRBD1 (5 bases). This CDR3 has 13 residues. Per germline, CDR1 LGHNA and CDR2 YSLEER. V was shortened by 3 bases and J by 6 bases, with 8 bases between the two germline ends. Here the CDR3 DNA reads TGCGCCAGCAGCCAGGGGGTGTATGAAAAACTGTTTTTT. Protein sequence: CASSQGVYEKLFF.

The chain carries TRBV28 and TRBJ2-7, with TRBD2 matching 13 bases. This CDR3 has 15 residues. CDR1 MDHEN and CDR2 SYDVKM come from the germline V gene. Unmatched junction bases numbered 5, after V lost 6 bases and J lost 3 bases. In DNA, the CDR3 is TGTGCCAGCAGCCGTGGGACTAGCGGGAACTACGAGCAGTACTTC. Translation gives CASSRGTSGNYEQYF.

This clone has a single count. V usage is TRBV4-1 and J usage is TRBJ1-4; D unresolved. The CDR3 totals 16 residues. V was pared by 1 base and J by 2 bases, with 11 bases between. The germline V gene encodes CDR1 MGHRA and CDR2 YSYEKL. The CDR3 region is CASSQGRVVTNEKLFF. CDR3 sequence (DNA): TGCGCCAGCAGCCAAGGACGAGTCGTGACTAATGAAAAACTGTTTTTT.

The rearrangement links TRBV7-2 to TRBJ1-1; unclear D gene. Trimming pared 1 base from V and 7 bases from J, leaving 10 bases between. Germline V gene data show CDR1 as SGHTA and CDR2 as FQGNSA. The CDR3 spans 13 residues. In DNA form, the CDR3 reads TGTGCCAGCAGCTTAGGGGGTTTGGGTGAAGCTTTCTTT. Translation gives CASSLGGLGEAFF.

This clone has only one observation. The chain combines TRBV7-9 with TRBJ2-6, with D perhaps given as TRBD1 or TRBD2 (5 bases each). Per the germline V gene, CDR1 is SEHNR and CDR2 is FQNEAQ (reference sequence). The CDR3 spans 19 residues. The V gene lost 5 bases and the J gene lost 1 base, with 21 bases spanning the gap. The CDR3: CASSQRGGFSYSGANVLTF. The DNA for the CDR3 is TGTGCCAGCAGCCAACGGGGCGGATTCTCTTATTCTGGGGCCAACGTCCTGACTTTC. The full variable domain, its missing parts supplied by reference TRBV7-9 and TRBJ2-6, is DTGVSQNPRHKITKRGQNVTFRCDPISEHNRLYWYRQTLGQGPEFLTYFQNEAQLEKSRLLSDRFSAERPKGSFSTLEIQRTEQGDSAMYLCASSQRGGFSYSGANVLTFGAGSRLTVL.

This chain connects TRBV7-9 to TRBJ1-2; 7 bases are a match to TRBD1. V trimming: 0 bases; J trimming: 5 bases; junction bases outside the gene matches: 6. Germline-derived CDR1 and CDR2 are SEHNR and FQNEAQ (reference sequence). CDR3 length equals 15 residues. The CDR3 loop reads CASSLALTGIYGYTF. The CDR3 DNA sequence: TGTGCCAGCAGCTTAGCCCTGACAGGGATTTATGGCTACACCTTC.

The CDR3 spells CASSHRAQHF. The CDR3 DNA sequence: TGTGCCAGCAGTCACAGGGCCCAGCATTTT. The J gene is TRBJ1-5, the V gene TRBV28; TRBD1 might be the D (6 bases). CDR1 and CDR2 from the germline V gene are MDHEN and SYDVKM. The CDR3 covers 10 residues. The V end was cut by 5 bases, the J end by 11 bases, with 7 bases between.

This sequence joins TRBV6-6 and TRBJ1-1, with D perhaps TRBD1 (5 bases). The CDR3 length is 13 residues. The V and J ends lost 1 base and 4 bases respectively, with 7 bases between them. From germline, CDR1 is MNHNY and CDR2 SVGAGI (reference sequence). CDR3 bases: TGTGCCAGCAGTTACTGGGGCGGCACTGAAGCTTTCTTT. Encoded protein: CASSYWGGTEAFF.

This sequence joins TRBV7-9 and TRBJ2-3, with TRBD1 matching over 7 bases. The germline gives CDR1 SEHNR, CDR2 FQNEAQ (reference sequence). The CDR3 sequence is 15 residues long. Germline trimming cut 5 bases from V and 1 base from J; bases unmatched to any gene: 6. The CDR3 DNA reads TGTGCCAGCAGCAGTGCCGGGACAGGCACAGATACGCAGTATTTT. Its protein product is CASSSAGTGTDTQYF.

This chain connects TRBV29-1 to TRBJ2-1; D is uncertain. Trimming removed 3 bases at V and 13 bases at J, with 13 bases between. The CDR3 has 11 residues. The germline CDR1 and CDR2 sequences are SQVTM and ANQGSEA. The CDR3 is CSVDPAKTQFF. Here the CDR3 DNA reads TGCAGCGTTGATCCCGCCAAGACCCAGTTCTTC.

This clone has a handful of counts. CDR3: CASSLTLMRETQYF. The DNA of the CDR3 is TGTGCCAGCAGCTTAACGCTGATGAGGGAGACCCAGTACTTC. This chain uses TRBV7-9 with TRBJ2-5; D ambiguous. This CDR3 comprises 14 residues. Germline lookup yields CDR1 SEHNR and CDR2 FQNEAQ (reference sequence). Trimming left V 2 bases short and J 5 bases short, with 12 bases between.

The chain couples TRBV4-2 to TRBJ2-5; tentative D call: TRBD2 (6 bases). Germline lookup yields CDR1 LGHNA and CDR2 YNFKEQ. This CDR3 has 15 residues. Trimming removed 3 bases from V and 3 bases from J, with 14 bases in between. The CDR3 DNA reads TGTGCCAGCAGCCATACCGGGACTGAAGAAGAGACCCAGTACTTC. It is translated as CASSHTGTEEETQYF.

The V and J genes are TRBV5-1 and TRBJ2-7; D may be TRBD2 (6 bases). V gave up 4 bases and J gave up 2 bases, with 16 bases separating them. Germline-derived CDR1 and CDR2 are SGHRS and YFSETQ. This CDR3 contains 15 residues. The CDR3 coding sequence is TGCGCCAGCAGCGACGGAGGGACTGTCCCCTACGAGCAGTACTTC. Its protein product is CASSDGGTVPYEQYF.

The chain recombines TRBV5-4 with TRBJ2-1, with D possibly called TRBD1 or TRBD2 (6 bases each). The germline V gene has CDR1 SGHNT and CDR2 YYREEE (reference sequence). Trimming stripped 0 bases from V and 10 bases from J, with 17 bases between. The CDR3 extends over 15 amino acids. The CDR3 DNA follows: TGTGCCAGCAGCTTGGAGGTCCCGGGGGCTGGAGAGCAGTTCTTC. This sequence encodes CASSLEVPGAGEQFF.